The 9 T cell receptor beta chains below come from one sample, sequenced in a study of CD8+CD57+ T cells in acquired aplastic anemia. Previously, flow cytometry had revealed CD8+CD57+ cell expansion in the patients chosen for sequencing. Genomic DNA was employed as the template in profiling TCR beta VDJ and CDR3. TCRdb re-called the reads through MiXCR, storing one row per CDR3 protein. The repertoire holds 200,000 to 300,000 distinct CDR3 sequences, less than 85% seen once, with 35% to 50% in the top ten. What was sequenced was sorted CD4+, CD8+, or CD8+CD57+ T cells (not recorded which) from PBMCs. These receptors were collected from a human donor with aplastic anemia.

This clonotype was picked up one time. Its ends do not fully match the called genes, so a read error is possible. The chain couples TRBV7-9 to TRBJ2-5; the D gene could be TRBD1 or TRBD2 (5 bases each). Germline V gives CDR1 SEHNR, CDR2 FQNEAQ (reference sequence). The CDR3 consists of 14 residues. The CDR3 DNA reads TGTGCCAGCAGCGTGGTCCAGGGAGACGAGACCCATGGCTTC. Encoded protein: CASSVVQGDETHGF.

Comment on this clonotype: In this CDR3 the conserved last residue, phenylalanine or tryptophan, is missing, so a read error is likely. No DNA is shown, since the ends of the CDR3 on it are uncertain; the CDR3 is the one TCRdb lists. This chain links TRBV7-8 with TRBJ2-2. The length of the CDR3 is 12 amino acids, counting both ends. The germline gives CDR1 SGHVS, CDR2 FQNEAQ. CDR3 sequence: CASSLAARGGLV.

The J gene is TRBJ2-1, the V gene TRBV9; the match to TRBD2 covers 7 bases. This CDR3 contains 15 residues. V shed 8 bases, J shed 2 bases, and the junction held 10 bases outside the gene matches. Germline CDR1 is SGDLS and CDR2 is YYNGEE. In DNA form, the CDR3 reads TGTGCCAGTAGTGACGCTAGCGGAGCCTACAATGAGCAGTTCTTC. It codes for CASSDASGAYNEQFF.

Remarks on this clonotype: The junction does not match germline at one end; this may be a read error. The chain carries TRBV7-9 and TRBJ2-3; TRBD1 might be the D (5 bases). Looked up from germline, CDR1 is SEHNR and CDR2 is FQNEAQ (reference sequence). The CDR3 has 13 amino acids. The CDR3 nucleotides are TGTGCCAGCAGCTTATTAGGCAGCGATGGGGCCAATTTT. Its translation: CASSLLGSDGANF.

The chain joins TRBV7-6 to TRBJ2-3; the D is unclear. The DNA end lines up better with TRBJ1-6; the J call may be wrong. CDR1 and CDR2 from the germline V gene are SGHVS and FNYEAQ. The CDR3 is 14 residues long. The CDR3 sequence is CASSLGSDNSPLHF. Written as DNA, the CDR3 is TGTGCCAGCAGCTTAGGGTCCGATAATTCACCCCTCCACTTT.

J is TRBJ1-5 and V is TRBV15, with D unclear. The CDR3 covers 14 residues. The germline V gene encodes CDR1 LNHNV and CDR2 YYDKDF (reference sequence). V was clipped by 0 bases and J by 4 bases, with 7 bases between them. The CDR3 region has the DNA TGTGCCACCAGCAGAGATCGGGGAAATCAGCCCCAGCATTTT. Its protein product is CATSRDRGNQPQHF.

With respect to this clonotype: Sequence at one end of the junction differs from germline and may be a read error. This sequence joins TRBV9 and TRBJ1-6; 7 bases align to TRBD1. Per germline, CDR1 SGDLS and CDR2 YYNGEE. CDR3 length: 14 residues. CDR3: CASSDPRGDSPIHF. In DNA, the CDR3 is TGTGCCAGCAGCGACCCCAGGGGGGACTCACCCATCCACTTT.

This chain connects TRBV5-6 to TRBJ2-1; maybe TRBD1 (6 bases). Germline CDR1 reads SGHDT; CDR2 reads YYEEEE. V lost 0 bases and J 5 bases, leaving 12 bases between the germline ends. The CDR3 has 15 amino acids. CDR3 in amino acids: CASSLERDTHNEQFF. CDR3 nucleotide sequence: TGTGCCAGCAGCTTGGAGAGGGACACACACAATGAGCAGTTCTTC. The whole variable domain, filled in from reference TRBV5-6 and TRBJ2-1, reads DAGVTQSPTHLIKTRGQQVTLRCSPKSGHDTVSWYQQALGQGPQFIFQYYEEEERQRGNFPDRFSGHQFPNYSSELNVNALLLGDSALYLCASSLERDTHNEQFFGPGTRLTVL.

The genes are TRBV2 and TRBJ2-3, with 7 bases lining up with TRBD1. The V gene's germline CDR1 is SNHLY and CDR2 FYNNEI. V was pared by 8 bases and J by 4 bases, with 6 bases of the junction left unmatched. CDR3 length: 13 residues. The CDR3 region has the DNA TGTGCCAGCGTAGGGGGCAGTTCAGATACGCAGTATTTT. This translates into CASVGGSSDTQYF.